A selection of T cell receptor beta chains follows, all from one sample in a study of blood T cell repertoires in COVID-19. Libraries were prepared by immunoSEQ multiplex PCR; TCRdb keeps only in-frame clonotypes and omits some of them. Seen here are around 300,000 clones, 85% observed once, and the top ten hold 2% to 3%. Sequenced: PBMCs or T cells enriched from blood (not recorded which). The receptor set was obtained from a woman in her forties or fifties who had recovered from COVID-19. The CDR3 runs from the conserved cysteine through the conserved F or W. Fields, in order: V gene, J gene, D gene, clone size, CDR3 protein, CDR3 DNA. D genes are given only for firm matches. Where a row states a size, it is once, few, many or the class of an expanded clone; other rows omit it.

V: TRBV5-1; J: TRBJ1-4; D: .; size: .; CDR3: CASSLQGANEKLFF; DNA: TGCGCCAGCAGCTTACAGGGAGCTAATGAAAAACTGTTTTTT
V: TRBV21-1; J: TRBJ2-1; D: .; size: .; CDR3: CASREGGGSSYNEQFF; DNA: TGTGCCAGCAGAGAGGGGGGCGGGAGCTCCTACAATGAGCAGTTCTTC
V: TRBV2; J: TRBJ1-5; D: .; size: .; CDR3: CASTWDIRQPQHF; DNA: TGTGCCAGCACCTGGGACATCAGACAGCCCCAGCATTTT
V: TRBV25-1; J: TRBJ1-4; D: .; size: once; CDR3: CASSDPSLRWEKLFF; DNA: TGTGCCAGCAGTGACCCGTCTCTCAGGTGGGAAAAACTGTTTTTT
V: TRBV6-6; J: TRBJ1-1; D: .; size: .; CDR3: CASSSSRRVGTEAFF; DNA: TGTGCCAGCAGTTCCTCACGTCGGGTGGGCACTGAAGCTTTCTTT
V: TRBV9; J: TRBJ1-2; D: .; size: few; CDR3: CASSAGGGTPSYGYTF; DNA: TGTGCCAGCAGCGCGGGAGGAGGGACCCCCTCGTATGGCTACACCTTC
V: TRBV15; J: TRBJ2-2; D: .; size: .; CDR3: CATSSRTGRVWDTGELFF; DNA: TGTGCCACCAGCTCCAGGACAGGGAGGGTTTGGGACACCGGGGAGCTGTTTTTT
V: TRBV12-5; J: TRBJ2-1; D: .; size: few; CDR3: CASGLVRSEQFF; DNA: TGTGCTAGTGGTTTGGTGAGGTCTGAGCAGTTCTTC
V: TRBV5-5; J: TRBJ2-7; D: TRBD2; size: few; CDR3: CASSLGLAETYEQYF; DNA: TGTGCCAGCAGCTTGGGACTAGCAGAAACATACGAGCAGTACTTC
V: TRBV6-1; J: TRBJ2-4; D: TRBD1; size: .; CDR3: CASSEVYRGPGAKNIQYF; DNA: TGTGCCAGCAGTGAGGTCTACAGGGGGCCAGGGGCCAAAAACATTCAGTACTTC
V: TRBV11-2; J: TRBJ2-1; D: TRBD2; size: .; CDR3: CASTSREGNEQFF; DNA: TGTGCCAGCACTTCCCGGGAGGGAAATGAGCAGTTCTTC
V: TRBV5-4; J: TRBJ2-1; D: TRBD1; size: .; CDR3: CASSLDRGLYNEQFF; DNA: TGTGCCAGCAGCTTGGACAGGGGGTTGTACAATGAGCAGTTCTTC
V: TRBV5-1; J: TRBJ2-3; D: .; size: .; CDR3: CASRPYVGDTQYF; DNA: TGCGCCAGCAGACCCTATGTTGGAGATACGCAGTATTTT
V: TRBV7-9; J: TRBJ1-3; D: TRBD1; size: .; CDR3: CASSLRGLGNTIYF; DNA: TGTGCCAGCAGCCTCAGGGGGCTGGGAAACACCATATATTTT
V: TRBV7-2; J: TRBJ1-2; D: .; size: .; CDR3: CASSFPGKAGYTF; DNA: TGTGCCAGCAGCTTCCCGGGAAAAGCGGGCTACACCTTC